Shown below are 15 T cell receptor beta chains from a single sample sequenced in a study of T cells expressing NK-cell markers. TCRdb re-called the 5' RACE reads and gives one entry per CDR3 protein, without DNA. The sample includes hundreds of thousands of distinct CDR3 sequences. The source material was blood T cells: a sorted CD56 or NKG2C T cell subset, CD4+ or CD8+ T cells, or bulk PBMC T cells (not recorded which). The receptor set was obtained from a woman between 18 and 75 years old in good health.

This chain's CDR3 is CASSQEVAGGFNEQFF. The chain is built from TRBV4-3 and TRBJ2-1; TCRdb's D gene call, TRBD2, goes unchecked for lack of DNA. The CDR3 runs to 16 residues. Germline assignment: CDR1 LGHNA and CDR2 YSLEER.

The chain has TRBV7-2 and TRBJ2-5; TCRdb indicates TRBD1, and absent DNA this call remains unverified. Germline-derived CDR1 and CDR2 are SGHTA and FQGNSA. The CDR3 is 15 residues long. The CDR3 sequence: CASSLGPPGQETQYF.

Here the CDR3 reads CSALGPGHNNEKLFF. The chain employs TRBV20-1 and TRBJ1-4; TCRdb lists TRBD1, though no DNA is available to test this call. The CDR3 sequence is 15 residues long. CDR1 and CDR2 (germline): DFQATT, SNEGSKA (reference sequence).

This rearrangement joins TRBV28 to TRBJ1-5. The CDR3 spans 13 residues. Germline-derived CDR1 and CDR2 are MDHEN and SYDVKM. CDR3 loop: CASYIGSNQPQHF.

The V gene is TRBV4-2, the J gene TRBJ2-1. The CDR3 is 14 residues long. Per germline, CDR1 LGHNA and CDR2 YNFKEQ. CDR3 region: CASSPIGENNEQFF.

The chain combines TRBV12-3 or TRBV12-4 with TRBJ2-1. This CDR3 comprises 12 residues. CDR3: CASTTLFNEQFF.

The rearrangement uses TRBV20-1 and TRBJ2-3; the D call from TCRdb, TRBD1, cannot be confirmed without DNA. Germline V CDR1 and CDR2: DFQATT, SNEGSKA (reference sequence). CDR3 size: 13 residues. The CDR3 reads CSASPAPTDTQYF.

The chain combines TRBV21-1 with TRBJ1-5. TRBV21-1 is a listed pseudogene. The CDR3 runs 16 residues. CDR3 sequence reads: CASSKAWAEPRQPQHF.

The V call is TRBV18, the J call TRBJ2-1. This CDR3 is built from 14 residues. Germline CDR1 KGHSH, CDR2 LQKENI. CDR3 protein: CASSPRRLENEQFF.

This chain connects TRBV7-2 to TRBJ2-7; the TRBD1 assignment by TCRdb is unverifiable without DNA. Germline CDR1 SGHTA, CDR2 FQGNSA. CDR3 length equals 14 residues. CDR3 region: CASSSPRDTYEQYF.

The V call is TRBV29-1, the J call TRBJ1-4. The CDR3 length is 12 residues. The germline V gene encodes CDR1 SQVTM and CDR2 ANQGSEA. This CDR3 reads CSVGVAQEKLFF. The full variable domain, rest sourced from reference TRBV29-1 and TRBJ1-4, is SAVISQKPSRDICQRGTSLTIQCQVDSQVTMMFWYRQQPGQSLTLIATANQGSEATYESGFVIDKFPISRPNLTFSTLTVSNMSPEDSSIYLCSVGVAQEKLFFGSGTQLSVL.

The V call is TRBV28, the J call TRBJ1-4. Germline V gene sequence: CDR1 MDHEN, CDR2 SYDVKM. CDR3 size: 15 residues. This CDR3 reads CASSFLPQRSEKLFF.

The CDR3 sequence is CAWTGANVLTF. The chain has TRBV30 and TRBJ2-6. The CDR3 is 11 amino acids. Germline loops: CDR1 GTSNPN, CDR2 SVGIG (reference sequence). Together with reference TRBV30 and TRBJ2-6, the CDR3 gives the full variable domain: SQTIHQWPATLVQPVGSPLSLECTVEGTSNPNLYWYRQAAGRGLQLLFYSVGIGQISSEVPQNLSASRPQDRQFILSSKKLLLSDSGFYLCAWTGANVLTFGAGSRLTVL.

The chain recombines TRBV19 with TRBJ2-6. There are 15 residues in the CDR3. Germline V gene lookup returns CDR1 LNHDA and CDR2 SQIVND (reference sequence). This chain's CDR3 is CASSILDSGANVLTF.

V usage is TRBV5-1 and J usage is TRBJ2-5; TCRdb returns TRBD2, unconfirmable since there is no DNA. The CDR3 is made up of 15 amino acids. Germline loops: CDR1 SGHRS, CDR2 YFSETQ. CDR3 residues: CASSLAGTSQETQYF.